The 25 T cell receptor beta chains below were found in one sample sequenced in a study of blood T cell repertoires in COVID-19. Clones were read by immunoSEQ multiplex PCR, and TCRdb kept only the in-frame ones, dropping some. The sample has approximately 58,000 clones, 90% to 95% seen once. Sequencing was carried out using peripheral blood. Receptor source: a human donor in a cohort sampled during active COVID-19.

The table lists this clone with a few counts. V is TRBV5-1 and J is TRBJ2-2; 8 bases are a match to TRBD2. The ends lost 7 bases at V and 6 bases at J; junction bases unmatched: 8. This CDR3 is 14 amino acids long. Per germline, CDR1 SGHRS and CDR2 YFSETQ. CDR3 sequence reads: CASGLSGSSGELFF. The CDR3 DNA follows: TGCGCCAGCGGCCTGAGCGGGAGCTCCGGGGAGCTGTTTTTT.

The rearrangement uses TRBV18 and TRBJ2-2; TRBD2 agrees at 11 bases. From germline, CDR1 is KGHSH and CDR2 LQKENI. CDR3 length: 17 amino acids. The junction had 2 bases not matched to a gene; V was cut back by 1 base and J by 1 base. CDR3 loop: CASSPRLAGLNTGELFF. CDR3 coding DNA: TGTGCCAGCTCACCACGACTAGCGGGGCTGAACACCGGGGAGCTGTTTTTT.

The V gene is TRBV4-1, the J gene TRBJ2-5; 7 bases are shared with TRBD1. The CDR3 is made up of 13 amino acids. V gave up 4 bases and J gave up 5 bases; unmatched junction bases: 4. Germline V gene lookup returns CDR1 MGHRA and CDR2 YSYEKL. CDR3 residues: CASSRQGLETQYF. The CDR3 region has the DNA TGCGCCAGCAGCCGACAGGGCTTGGAGACCCAGTACTTC.

A single count supports this clone. The chain employs TRBV18 and TRBJ1-2, with D tentatively TRBD1 (5 bases). From germline, CDR1 is KGHSH and CDR2 LQKENI. The CDR3 consists of 15 residues. The V end lost 3 bases, the J end lost 4 bases, and 15 bases lay between the germline ends. CDR3 sequence: CASSPRDGRVYGYTF. In DNA form, the CDR3 reads TGTGCCAGCTCACCGCGGGACGGCAGAGTCTATGGCTACACCTTC.

The chain employs TRBV2 and TRBJ2-4; D gene uncertain. Per the germline V gene, CDR1 is SNHLY and CDR2 is FYNNEI. This CDR3 region has 14 residues. V was shortened by 4 bases and J by 2 bases, with 9 bases between the two germline ends. The CDR3 protein is CASSVAESKNIQYF. CDR3 nucleotides: TGTGCCAGCAGTGTTGCGGAATCCAAAAACATTCAGTACTTC.

The chain joins TRBV7-8 to TRBJ2-3; perhaps TRBD2 as D (6 bases). Germline CDR1 SGHVS, CDR2 FQNEAQ. The ends were cut back, 1 base at V and 3 bases at J, with 11 bases in the middle. CDR3 length: 15 amino acids. The DNA of the CDR3 is TGTGCCAGCAGCTTAGAGGGACTGAGAACAGATACGCAGTATTTT. Its protein product is CASSLEGLRTDTQYF.

The rearrangement links TRBV30 to TRBJ2-7, with TRBD2 identical over 8 bases. The germline V gene has CDR1 GTSNPN and CDR2 SVGIG (reference sequence). CDR3 size: 12 residues. The trim removed 4 bases at V and 9 bases at J, leaving 8 bases unmatched. CDR3 region: CAWIPAGEVQYF. The CDR3 DNA reads as TGTGCCTGGATTCCAGCGGGAGAGGTGCAGTACTTC.

This rearrangement joins TRBV7-8 to TRBJ1-3; D not certain. V gave up 4 bases and J gave up 4 bases, with 5 bases separating them. Germline CDR1 and CDR2: SGHVS and FQNEAQ. This CDR3 has 12 amino acids. CDR3 sequence: CASSSQGNTIYF. The CDR3 nucleotides read TGTGCCAGCAGCTCACAGGGAAACACCATATATTTT.

The chain combines TRBV5-6 with TRBJ1-5; no reliable D call. Trimming took 2 bases from V and 4 from J, leaving 10 bases between them. Germline assignment: CDR1 SGHDT and CDR2 YYEEEE. CDR3 size: 14 residues. The CDR3 DNA reads as TGTGCCAGCAGCTTATCCCTAATAAATCAGCCCCAGCATTTT. Translated: CASSLSLINQPQHF.

This chain connects TRBV7-8 to TRBJ2-5; D possibly corresponds to TRBD2 (5 bases). The germline V and J ends were trimmed by 1 base and 5 bases, with 17 bases remaining between them. The length of the CDR3 is 16 residues. Germline-derived CDR1 and CDR2 are SGHVS and FQNEAQ. DNA of the CDR3: TGTGCCAGCAGCTTAGGTTGGGTTACCCCGGGGGAGACCCAGTACTTC. This translates into CASSLGWVTPGETQYF.

The chain carries TRBV2 and TRBJ2-1; possibly TRBD1 for D (5 bases). The germline V and J ends were trimmed by 6 bases and 5 bases, with 11 bases remaining between them. The germline gives CDR1 SNHLY, CDR2 FYNNEI. CDR3 size: 13 residues. DNA of the CDR3: TGTGCCAGCAGCTTAGGGGCTAACAATGAGCAGTTCTTC. This encodes CASSLGANNEQFF.

The chain links TRBV7-9 to TRBJ2-5, with D possibly TRBD1 on 5 matching bases. The CDR3 is 14 amino acids. Germline loops: CDR1 SEHNR, CDR2 FQNEAQ (reference sequence). Trimming left V 5 bases short and J 2 bases short, with 12 bases between. The CDR3 region is CASSPGQVQETQYF. Here the CDR3 DNA reads TGTGCCAGCAGCCCAGGGCAGGTTCAAGAGACCCAGTACTTC.

The rearrangement joins TRBV10-3 to TRBJ2-7; no firm D call. Germline loops: CDR1 ENHRY, CDR2 SYGVKD. The ends were cut back, 0 bases at V and 2 bases at J, with 8 bases in the middle. The CDR3 totals 14 residues. The CDR3 sequence: CAISESEEAYEQYV. The CDR3 nucleotides are TGTGCCATCAGTGAGTCCGAAGAGGCCTACGAGCAGTACGTC.

The chain joins TRBV27 to TRBJ2-3, with 8 bases aligning to TRBD1. This CDR3 comprises 15 residues. From germline, CDR1 is MNHEY and CDR2 SMNVEV (reference sequence). J was trimmed by 2 bases and V by 6 bases; bases with no gene match: 7. The DNA for the CDR3 is TGTGCCAGCAGGTTCCGGACAGGGACCACAGATACGCAGTATTTT. It is translated as CASRFRTGTTDTQYF.

The chain uses TRBV21-1 and TRBJ2-2; TRBD1 is taken as the D call from the table, unchecked against the DNA. TRBV21-1 is a documented pseudogene. The CDR3 has 15 amino acids. CDR3 region: CARPSSGTGAGELFF. The CDR3 bases are TGTGCCAGACCCTCCTCCGGGACAGGGGCCGGGGAGCTGTTTTTT.

This clone has a handful of counts. This rearrangement joins TRBV11-2 to TRBJ2-7; D may be TRBD2 (5 bases). The CDR3 has 12 residues. Trimming removed 5 bases from V and 3 bases from J, with 8 bases in between. Germline V CDR1 and CDR2: SGHAT, FQNNGV. The chain's CDR3 is CASSESGYEQYV. The CDR3 nucleotides read TGTGCCAGCAGCGAGAGCGGCTACGAGCAGTACGTC.

This clone was recorded only once. The gene calls are TRBV29-1 and TRBJ1-2; D perhaps matches TRBD1 (5 bases). V was pared by 4 bases and J by 8 bases, with 17 bases between. Germline V gene data show CDR1 as SQVTM and CDR2 as ANQGSEA. CDR3 length equals 13 residues. The CDR3 bases are TGCAGCGTTGTAGGGGATGGTTTTCGAGGCTACACCTTC. The encoded protein is CSVVGDGFRGYTF.

The gene calls are TRBV5-4 and TRBJ1-1, with unresolved D. The CDR3 contains 15 residues. Germline assignment: CDR1 SGHNT and CDR2 YYREEE (reference sequence). The V end lost 4 bases, the J end lost 1 base, and 14 bases lay between the germline ends. DNA of the CDR3: TGTGCCAGCAGCGACTCCGGGAGAGAGAACACTGAAGCTTTCTTT. Translating it yields CASSDSGRENTEAFF.

The chain uses TRBV7-8 and TRBJ1-1; D is possibly TRBD1 (6 bases). CDR1 SGHVS and CDR2 FQNEAQ come from the germline V gene. This CDR3 is built from 15 residues. V gave up 1 base and J gave up 4 bases, with 13 bases separating them. Here the CDR3 DNA reads TGTGCCAGCAGCTTAGGTGGGGGCTGGGGCACTGAAGCTTTCTTT. Amino acids: CASSLGGGWGTEAFF.

On this clone itself: The same CDR3 can be traced to other DNA sequences in this sample. The chain has TRBV2 and TRBJ1-1; no reliable D call. CDR1 is SNHLY and CDR2 is FYNNEI in the germline V gene. V dropped 7 bases and J dropped 6 bases, with 9 bases sitting between them. The CDR3 consists of 11 residues. This CDR3 is CASNIFAEAFF. CDR3 DNA: TGTGCCAGCAATATTTTTGCTGAAGCTTTCTTT.

The chain is built from TRBV30 and TRBJ2-3; D unclear. The CDR3 extends over 13 amino acids. CDR1 and CDR2 from the germline V gene are GTSNPN and SVGIG (reference sequence). The V gene lost 2 bases and the J gene lost 2 bases, with 8 bases spanning the gap. CDR3 sequence: CAWSHPNTDTQYF. The CDR3 DNA reads as TGTGCCTGGAGTCATCCCAACACAGATACGCAGTATTTT.

This rearrangement joins TRBV6-2 or TRBV6-3 to TRBJ2-5, with 7 bases matching TRBD2. V lost 2 bases to trimming and J lost 4 bases; unmatched junction nucleotides: 13. The CDR3 is 17 residues long. Per germline, CDR1 MNHEY and CDR2 SVGEGT. The CDR3 loop reads CASSYPHRRSGGETQYF. The CDR3 DNA reads TGTGCCAGCAGTTACCCGCATAGACGCTCGGGAGGAGAGACCCAGTACTTC.

The chain recombines TRBV28 with TRBJ2-1; 10 bases are shared with TRBD2. This CDR3 is 15 amino acids long. V was clipped by 2 bases and J by 7 bases; unmatched bases: 5. Germline loops: CDR1 MDHEN, CDR2 SYDVKM. The CDR3 loop reads CASSLRLAGRNEQFF. The CDR3, as DNA: TGTGCCAGCAGTTTACGACTAGCGGGTAGGAATGAGCAGTTCTTC.

The chain carries TRBV5-6 and TRBJ2-7; 9 bases match TRBD1. Trimming at V came to 3 bases and at J to 5 bases, leaving 6 bases not matched to a gene. In germline, CDR1 is SGHDT, CDR2 YYEEEE. The CDR3 contains 14 residues. The CDR3 DNA is TGTGCCAGCAGCTCCCGGGACAGGGAAGACGAGCAGTACTTC. Translated, it gives CASSSRDREDEQYF.

The rearrangement uses TRBV28 and TRBJ1-1; 7 bases map to TRBD1. Germline V gene sequence: CDR1 MDHEN, CDR2 SYDVKM. The V segment lost 5 bases and the J segment 11 bases; nucleotides outside the gene matches: 14. The CDR3 sequence is 14 residues long. CDR3 residues: CASSPQVGTVAAFF. CDR3 nucleotide sequence: TGTGCCAGCAGTCCTCAGGTTGGGACAGTCGCCGCTTTCTTT.